This record concerns one T cell receptor beta chain sequence. CDR3 length: 12 residues. Germline V gives CDR1 KGHSH, CDR2 LQKENI. The V end was cut by 5 bases, the J end by 4 bases, with 9 bases between. The record originates from a study of blood T cell repertoires in COVID-19. Across the study: Collection of acute and convalescent COVID-19 samples took place in the United States, Italy and Spain. The cDNA or gDNA used as material had been derived from T cells, B-cell-depleted T cells, or PBMCs.

As processed by the authors: Nucleated cell counts were estimated from reference gene primer amplification. The table came from immunoSEQ multiplex PCR; TCRdb's copy has only in-frame clones and leaves some out. That table gives V, J and clone size, and the DNA gave D and trimming. The sample contains about 230,000 clones, roughly 84% of which appear only once. This chain uses TRBV18 with TRBJ2-7; no definite D call. The sequence was obtained from a man aged 35 to 55 who had recovered from COVID-19. The sequenced sample was peripheral blood. The CDR3: CASSNPGYEQYF. The CDR3, as DNA: TGTGCCAGCTCAAACCCCGGTTACGAGCAGTACTTC.